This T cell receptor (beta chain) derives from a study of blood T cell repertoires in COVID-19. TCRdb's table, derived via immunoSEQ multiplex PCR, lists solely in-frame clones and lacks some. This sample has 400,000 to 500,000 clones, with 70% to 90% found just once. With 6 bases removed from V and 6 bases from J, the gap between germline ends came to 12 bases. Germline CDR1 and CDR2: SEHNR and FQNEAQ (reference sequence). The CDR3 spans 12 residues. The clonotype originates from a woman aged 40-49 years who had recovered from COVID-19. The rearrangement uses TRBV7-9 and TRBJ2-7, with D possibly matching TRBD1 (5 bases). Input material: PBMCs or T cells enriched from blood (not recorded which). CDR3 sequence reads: CASRPNTGEQYF. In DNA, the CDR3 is TGTGCCAGCAGGCCAAATACAGGCGAGCAGTACTTC.